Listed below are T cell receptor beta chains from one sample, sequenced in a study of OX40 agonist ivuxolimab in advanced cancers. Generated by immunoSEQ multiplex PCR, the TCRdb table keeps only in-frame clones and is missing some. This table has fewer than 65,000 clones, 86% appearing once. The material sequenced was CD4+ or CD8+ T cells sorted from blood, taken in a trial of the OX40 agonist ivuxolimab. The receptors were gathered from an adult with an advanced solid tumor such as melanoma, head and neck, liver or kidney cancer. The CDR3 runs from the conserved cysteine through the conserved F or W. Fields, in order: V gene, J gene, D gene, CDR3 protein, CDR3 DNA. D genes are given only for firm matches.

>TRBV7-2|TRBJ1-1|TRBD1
CASSFGQAAVTEAFF
TGTGCCAGCAGCTTCGGACAGGCCGCGGTTACTGAAGCTTTCTTT
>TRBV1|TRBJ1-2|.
CTSSQDVAGCNYGYTF
TGCACCAGCAGCCAAGATGTGGCAGGGTGCAACTATGGCTACACCTTC
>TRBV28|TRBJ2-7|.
CASQTIYEQYF
TGTGCCAGCCAAACTATATACGAGCAGTACTTC
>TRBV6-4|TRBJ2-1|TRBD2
CASSDTDFGGEQFF
TGTGCCAGCAGTGACACGGACTTCGGGGGGGAGCAGTTCTTC
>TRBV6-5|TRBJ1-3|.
CASSLTGSSGNTIYF
TGTGCCAGCAGTTTAACGGGTAGCTCTGGAAACACCATATATTTT
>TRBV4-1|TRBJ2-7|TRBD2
CASSQAGLAGVEQYF
TGCGCCAGCAGCCAAGCGGGACTAGCGGGAGTCGAGCAGTACTTC
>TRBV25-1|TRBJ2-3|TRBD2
CASSFPSGRNADTQYF
TGTGCCAGCAGCTTTCCTAGCGGGAGGAACGCAGATACGCAGTATTTT
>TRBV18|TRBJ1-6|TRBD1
CASSPRQMTGGVSPLHF
TGTGCCAGCTCACCGAGACAGATGACAGGGGGCGTTTCACCCCTCCACTTT
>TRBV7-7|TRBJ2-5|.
CASSSGRTYQETQYF
TGTGCCAGCAGCTCGGGACGGACGTACCAAGAGACCCAGTACTTC
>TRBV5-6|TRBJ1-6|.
CASSPRVGSYNSPLHF
TGTGCCAGCAGCCCAAGGGTGGGCTCCTATAATTCACCCCTCCACTTT
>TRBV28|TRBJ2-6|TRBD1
CASRRQGQGANVLTF
TGTGCCAGCAGGCGACAGGGGCAAGGGGCCAACGTCCTGACTTTC
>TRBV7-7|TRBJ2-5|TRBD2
CASSSTSGGGETQYF
TGTGCCAGCAGCTCGACTAGCGGGGGAGGGGAGACCCAGTACTTC
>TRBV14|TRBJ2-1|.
CASSPTRVGEQFF
TGTGCCAGCAGCCCCACAAGAGTCGGTGAGCAGTTCTTC
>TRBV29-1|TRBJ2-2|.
CSVRTGRGGNTGELFF
TGCAGCGTGCGGACAGGGCGGGGGGGGAACACCGGGGAGCTGTTTTTT
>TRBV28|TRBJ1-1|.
CASLLGTANTEAFF
TGTGCCAGTTTATTAGGGACGGCGAACACTGAAGCTTTCTTT
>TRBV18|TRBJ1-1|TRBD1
CASSPGRDRGSGEAFF
TGTGCCAGCTCACCAGGGCGGGACAGGGGATCTGGTGAAGCTTTCTTT
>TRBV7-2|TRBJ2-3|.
CASSRGQDTQYF
TGTGCCAGCAGCCGGGGGCAGGATACGCAGTATTTT
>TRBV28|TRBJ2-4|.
CASGTLQVQYF
TGTGCCAGCGGTACCCTACAAGTACAGTACTTC
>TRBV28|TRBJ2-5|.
CASSLPAGHGETQYF
TGTGCCAGCAGTTTACCTGCGGGACATGGGGAGACCCAGTACTTC
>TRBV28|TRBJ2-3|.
CASSFSTRQGRGTDTQYF
TGTGCCAGCAGTTTCTCAACCCGCCAGGGGAGGGGCACAGATACGCAGTATTTT
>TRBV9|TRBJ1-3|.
CASSVGTEVGNTIYF
TGTGCCAGCAGCGTAGGGACAGAAGTGGGAAACACCATATATTTT
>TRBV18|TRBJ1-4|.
CASSPQSPGSEKLFF
TGTGCCAGCTCACCACAGTCCCCGGGGAGTGAAAAACTGTTTTTT
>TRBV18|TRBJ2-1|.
CASSPQGYNEQFF
TGTGCCAGCTCACCACAGGGGTACAATGAGCAGTTCTTC
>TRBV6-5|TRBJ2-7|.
CASSDRSYEQYF
TGTGCCAGCTCCGACCGCTCCTACGAGCAGTACTTC
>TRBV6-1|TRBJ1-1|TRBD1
CASRLTTGGVGEAFF
TGTGCCAGCAGGCTCACCACAGGGGGCGTGGGTGAAGCTTTCTTT
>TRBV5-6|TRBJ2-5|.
CASSFYGEQYF
TGTGCCAGCAGCTTCTACGGAGAGCAGTACTTC
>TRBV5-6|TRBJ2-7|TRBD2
CASSFWVAGLSYEQYF
TGTGCCAGCAGCTTCTGGGTAGCGGGGTTGTCCTACGAGCAGTACTTC
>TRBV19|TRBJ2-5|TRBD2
CASSHQWEGTGETQYF
TGTGCCAGTAGTCACCAATGGGAGGGTACGGGGGAGACCCAGTACTTC